The rows below give T cell receptor beta chains drawn from one sample of a study of cytomegalovirus exposure and HLA in healthy donors. Profiled with immunoSEQ multiplex PCR; TCRdb holds only in-frame clones, not every one. The sample shows approximately 150,000 clones, 65% to 80% of them seen only once. The sequencing sample was made of PBMCs. These receptors originate from a man between 18 and 35 years old in good health and CMV-seropositive. The CDR3 runs from the conserved cysteine through the conserved F or W. Each record gives: D gene, J gene, V gene, clone size, CDR3 protein, CDR3 DNA. The D gene is left open where the match is weak. A row's size may be missing; if present it is once, few, many or a size class.

D gene: TRBD1; J gene: TRBJ1-6; V gene: TRBV27; clone size: -; CDR3 protein: CASRVNSGGYNSPLHF; CDR3 DNA: TGTGCCAGCAGGGTAAATTCAGGGGGCTATAATTCACCCCTCCACTTT
D gene: TRBD1; J gene: TRBJ1-3; V gene: TRBV5-1; clone size: -; CDR3 protein: CASSRQGMETGNTIYF; CDR3 DNA: TGCGCCAGCAGCAGACAGGGAATGGAAACTGGAAACACCATATATTTT
D gene: -; J gene: TRBJ1-1; V gene: TRBV11-2; clone size: -; CDR3 protein: CASSPLTVTEAFF; CDR3 DNA: TGTGCCAGCAGCCCACTTACGGTGACTGAAGCTTTCTTT
D gene: -; J gene: TRBJ1-1; V gene: TRBV6-1; clone size: once; CDR3 protein: CASSEVRVNTEAFF; CDR3 DNA: TGTGCCAGCAGTGAAGTTCGAGTGAACACTGAAGCTTTCTTT
D gene: -; J gene: TRBJ1-2; V gene: TRBV28; clone size: -; CDR3 protein: CASSRVYGYTF; CDR3 DNA: TGTGCCAGCAGCAGGGTCTATGGCTACACCTTC
D gene: -; J gene: TRBJ1-3; V gene: TRBV11-3; clone size: once; CDR3 protein: CASRRGGGSGNTIYF; CDR3 DNA: TGTGCCAGCCGAAGAGGGGGTGGCTCTGGAAACACCATATATTTT
D gene: -; J gene: TRBJ2-5; V gene: TRBV5-5; clone size: few; CDR3 protein: CASGGQTQETQYF; CDR3 DNA: TGTGCCAGCGGAGGACAGACTCAAGAGACCCAGTACTTC
D gene: -; J gene: TRBJ1-1; V gene: TRBV13; clone size: -; CDR3 protein: CASSLDQGQNTEAFF; CDR3 DNA: TGTGCCAGCAGCTTAGACCAGGGACAGAACACTGAAGCTTTCTTT
D gene: -; J gene: TRBJ2-5; V gene: TRBV6-1; clone size: -; CDR3 protein: CASSIQYGETQYF; CDR3 DNA: TGTGCCAGCAGTATTCAATACGGGGAGACCCAGTACTTC
D gene: -; J gene: TRBJ1-1; V gene: TRBV16; clone size: -; CDR3 protein: CASKEKRFEAFF; CDR3 DNA: TGTGCCAGCAAGGAAAAGAGGTTTGAAGCTTTCTTT
D gene: TRBD2; J gene: TRBJ2-1; V gene: TRBV30; clone size: -; CDR3 protein: CAWSRTSGSDEQFF; CDR3 DNA: TGTGCCTGGAGTAGGACTAGCGGGAGCGATGAGCAGTTCTTC